This T cell receptor (beta chain) stems from a study of blood T cell repertoires in COVID-19. The participants were between roughly 18 and 90 years old and came from about two dozen US areas. CDR1 and CDR2 (germline): MNHNS, SASEGT. V lost 3 bases, J lost 8 bases, and 16 bases lay in between. The CDR3 consists of 14 residues. Methods used by the authors: It was from reference gene primer amplification that nucleated cell counts were estimated. Some clones are missing from TCRdb's copy, which holds only in-frame ones; the method was immunoSEQ multiplex PCR. V and J calls and clone size are given by that table; D and trimming were obtained from the DNA. The sample lists approximately 210,000 clones, more than 70% occurring once.

Sequenced sample: PBMCs or T cells enriched from blood (not recorded which). The origin of this receptor is a man aged 30 to 39 with acute COVID-19. The chain is built from TRBV6-1 and TRBJ1-2; D possibly corresponds to TRBD1 (5 bases). In nucleotides, the CDR3 is TGTGCCAGCAGTGACGAAGACAGAGCGGGGGGCTACACCTTC. The encoded protein is CASSDEDRAGGYTF.